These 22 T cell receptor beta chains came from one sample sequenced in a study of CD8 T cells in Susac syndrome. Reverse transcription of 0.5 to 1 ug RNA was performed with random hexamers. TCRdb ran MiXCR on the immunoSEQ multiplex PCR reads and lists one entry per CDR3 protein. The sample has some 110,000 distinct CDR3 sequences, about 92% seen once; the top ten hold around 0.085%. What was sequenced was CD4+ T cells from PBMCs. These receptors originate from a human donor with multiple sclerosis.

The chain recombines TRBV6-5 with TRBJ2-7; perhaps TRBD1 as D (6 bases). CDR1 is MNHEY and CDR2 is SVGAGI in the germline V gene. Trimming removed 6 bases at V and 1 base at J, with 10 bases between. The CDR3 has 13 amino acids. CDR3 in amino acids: CASRLDSSYEQYF. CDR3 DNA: TGTGCCAGCAGACTGGACAGTTCCTACGAGCAGTACTTC.

The DNA for the CDR3 is TGCGCCAGCAGCTCGAATATTCTGTCGCAGACGAACACTGAAGCTTTCTTT. It yields the protein CASSSNILSQTNTEAFF. The rearrangement uses TRBV5-1 and TRBJ1-1; D gene ambiguous. This CDR3 region has 17 residues. Trimming took 3 bases from V and 1 from J, leaving 19 bases between them. Germline lookup yields CDR1 SGHRS and CDR2 YFSETQ.

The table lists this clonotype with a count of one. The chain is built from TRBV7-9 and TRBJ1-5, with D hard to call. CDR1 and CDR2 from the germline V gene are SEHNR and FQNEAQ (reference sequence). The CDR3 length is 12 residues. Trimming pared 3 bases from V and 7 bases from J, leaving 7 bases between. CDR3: CASSFGEQPQHF. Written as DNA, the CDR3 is TGTGCCAGCAGCTTTGGGGAGCAGCCCCAGCATTTT.

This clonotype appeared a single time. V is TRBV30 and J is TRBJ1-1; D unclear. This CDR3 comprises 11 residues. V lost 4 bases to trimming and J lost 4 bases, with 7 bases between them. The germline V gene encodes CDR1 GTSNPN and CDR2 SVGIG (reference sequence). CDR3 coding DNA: TGTGCCTGGAAACGGTTCACTGAAGCTTTCTTT. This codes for CAWKRFTEAFF.

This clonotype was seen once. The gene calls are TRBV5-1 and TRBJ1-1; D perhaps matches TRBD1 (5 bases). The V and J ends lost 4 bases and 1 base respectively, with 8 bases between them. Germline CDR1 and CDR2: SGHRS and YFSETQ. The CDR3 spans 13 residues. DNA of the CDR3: TGCGCCAGCAGCGAGGGACCGAACACTGAAGCTTTCTTT. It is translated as CASSEGPNTEAFF.

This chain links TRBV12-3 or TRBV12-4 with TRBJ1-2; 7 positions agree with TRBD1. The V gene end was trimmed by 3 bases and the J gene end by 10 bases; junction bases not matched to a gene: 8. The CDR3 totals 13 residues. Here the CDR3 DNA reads TGTGCCAGCAGTTTTGAGGACAGGTTTGACTACACCTTC. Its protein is CASSFEDRFDYTF.

The CDR3 DNA is TGTGCCAGTAGCAATCAAAAGGGGACAGGCACAGATACGCAGTATTTT. As protein: CASSNQKGTGTDTQYF. The chain recombines TRBV19 with TRBJ2-3, with 7 bases identical to TRBD1. The germline V gene has CDR1 LNHDA and CDR2 SQIVND (reference sequence). The V gene end was trimmed by 6 bases and the J gene end by 1 base; junction bases not matched to a gene: 10. The CDR3 runs to 16 residues.

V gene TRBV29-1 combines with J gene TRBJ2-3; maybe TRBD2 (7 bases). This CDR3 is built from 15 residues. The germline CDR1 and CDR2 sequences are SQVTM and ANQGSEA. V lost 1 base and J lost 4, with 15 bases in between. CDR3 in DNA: TGCAGCGTTGAAGGAATGGGGGGGCCCGCAGATACGCAGTATTTT. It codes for CSVEGMGGPADTQYF.

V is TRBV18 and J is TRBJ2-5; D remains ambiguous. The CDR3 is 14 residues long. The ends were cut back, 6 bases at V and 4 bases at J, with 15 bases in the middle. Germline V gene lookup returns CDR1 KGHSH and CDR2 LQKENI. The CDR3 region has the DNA TGTGCCAGCTCTCCCCCGACCACCGGAGAGACCCAGTACTTC. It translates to CASSPPTTGETQYF.

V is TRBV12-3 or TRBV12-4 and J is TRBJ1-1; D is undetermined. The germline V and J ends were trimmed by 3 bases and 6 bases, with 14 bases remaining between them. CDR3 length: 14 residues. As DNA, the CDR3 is TGTGCCAGCAGTTTCGAGGGAGTGGTCGCTGAAGCTTTCTTT. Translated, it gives CASSFEGVVAEAFF.

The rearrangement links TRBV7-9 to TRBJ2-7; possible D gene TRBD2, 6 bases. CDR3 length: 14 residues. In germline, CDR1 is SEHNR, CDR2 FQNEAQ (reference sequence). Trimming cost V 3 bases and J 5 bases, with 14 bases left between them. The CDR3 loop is CASSFRDLLNEQYF. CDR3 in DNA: TGTGCCAGCAGCTTCCGGGACTTATTGAACGAGCAGTACTTC.

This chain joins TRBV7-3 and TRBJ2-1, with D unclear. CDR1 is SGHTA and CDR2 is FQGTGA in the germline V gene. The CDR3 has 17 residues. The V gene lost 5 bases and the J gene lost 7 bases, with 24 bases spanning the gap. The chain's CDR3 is CASSRLILFLPMNEQFF. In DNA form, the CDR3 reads TGTGCCAGCAGCCGACTTATTCTGTTTCTCCCTATGAATGAGCAGTTCTTC.

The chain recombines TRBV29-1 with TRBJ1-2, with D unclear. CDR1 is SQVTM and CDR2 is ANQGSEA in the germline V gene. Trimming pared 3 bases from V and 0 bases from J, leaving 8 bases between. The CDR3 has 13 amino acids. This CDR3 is CSVDRLANYGYTF. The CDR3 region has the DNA TGCAGCGTTGACAGACTAGCTAACTATGGCTACACCTTC.

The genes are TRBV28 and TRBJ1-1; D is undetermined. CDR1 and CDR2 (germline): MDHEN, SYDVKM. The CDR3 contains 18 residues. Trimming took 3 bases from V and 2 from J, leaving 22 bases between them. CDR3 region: CASSLRGGWQYSNTEAFF. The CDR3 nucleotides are TGTGCCAGCAGTTTGCGAGGCGGGTGGCAATATTCAAACACTGAAGCTTTCTTT.

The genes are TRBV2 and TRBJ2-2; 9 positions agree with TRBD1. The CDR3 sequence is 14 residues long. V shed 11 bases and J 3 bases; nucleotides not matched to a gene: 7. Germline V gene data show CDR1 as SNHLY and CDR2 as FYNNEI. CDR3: CARNRGPDTGELFF. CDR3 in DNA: TGTGCCCGAAACAGGGGGCCCGACACCGGGGAGCTGTTTTTT.

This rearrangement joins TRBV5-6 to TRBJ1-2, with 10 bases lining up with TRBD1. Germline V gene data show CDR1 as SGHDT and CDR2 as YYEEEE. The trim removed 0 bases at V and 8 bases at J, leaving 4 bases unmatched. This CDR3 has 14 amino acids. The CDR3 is CASSLGQGAQGYTF. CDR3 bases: TGTGCCAGCAGCTTGGGACAGGGGGCGCAGGGCTACACCTTC.

In DNA, the CDR3 is TGCAGTGCTAGTGCTGGATTCATGAACACTGAAGCTTTCTTT. It encodes CSASAGFMNTEAFF. This chain connects TRBV20-1 to TRBJ1-1; D is unresolved. CDR3 length: 14 amino acids. CDR1 and CDR2 from the germline V gene are DFQATT and SNEGSKA (reference sequence). Trimming took off 3 bases at V and 0 bases at J, with 11 bases between the two ends.

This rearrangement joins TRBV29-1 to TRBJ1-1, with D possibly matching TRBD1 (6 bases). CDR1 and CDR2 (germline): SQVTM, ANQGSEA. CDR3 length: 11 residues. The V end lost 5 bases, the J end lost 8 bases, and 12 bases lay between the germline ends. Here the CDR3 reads CSVSTGDEAFF. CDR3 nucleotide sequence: TGCAGCGTTTCGACAGGCGACGAAGCTTTCTTT.

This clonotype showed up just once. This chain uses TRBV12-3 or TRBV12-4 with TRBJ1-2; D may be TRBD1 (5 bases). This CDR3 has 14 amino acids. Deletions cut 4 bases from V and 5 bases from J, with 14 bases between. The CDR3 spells CASSSETDFYGYTF. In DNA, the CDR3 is TGTGCCAGCAGTTCCGAGACAGACTTTTATGGCTACACCTTC.

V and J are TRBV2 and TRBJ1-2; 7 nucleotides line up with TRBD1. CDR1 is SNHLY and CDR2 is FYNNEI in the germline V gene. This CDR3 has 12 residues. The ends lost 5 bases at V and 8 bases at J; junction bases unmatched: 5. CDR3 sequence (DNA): TGTGCCAGCAGTTCAACAGGGGACGGCTACACCTTC. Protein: CASSSTGDGYTF.

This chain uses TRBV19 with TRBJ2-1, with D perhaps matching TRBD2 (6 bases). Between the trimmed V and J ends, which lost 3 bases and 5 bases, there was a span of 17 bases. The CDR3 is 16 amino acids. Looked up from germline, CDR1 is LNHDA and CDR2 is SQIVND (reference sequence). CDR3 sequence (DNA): TGTGCCAGTAGTATGGCCGGGACCCGGGGGAACAATGAGCAGTTCTTC. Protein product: CASSMAGTRGNNEQFF.

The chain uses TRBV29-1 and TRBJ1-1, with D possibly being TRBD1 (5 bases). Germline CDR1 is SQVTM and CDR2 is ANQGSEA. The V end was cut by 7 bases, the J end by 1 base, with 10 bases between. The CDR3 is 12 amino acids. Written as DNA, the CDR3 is TGCAGCGCTGGGACGGGGAACACTGAAGCTTTCTTT. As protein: CSAGTGNTEAFF.